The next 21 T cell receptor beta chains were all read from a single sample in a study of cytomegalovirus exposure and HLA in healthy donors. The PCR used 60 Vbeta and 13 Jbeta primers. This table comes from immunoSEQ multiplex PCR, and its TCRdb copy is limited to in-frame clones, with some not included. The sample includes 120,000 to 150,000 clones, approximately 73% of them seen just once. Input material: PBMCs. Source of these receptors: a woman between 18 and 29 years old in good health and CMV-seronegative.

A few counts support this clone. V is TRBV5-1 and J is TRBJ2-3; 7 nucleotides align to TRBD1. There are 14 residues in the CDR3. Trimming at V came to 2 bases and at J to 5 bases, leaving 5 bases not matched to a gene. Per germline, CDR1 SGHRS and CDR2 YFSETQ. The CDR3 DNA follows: TGCGCCAGCAGCTTACAAGGGGGCGAAGATACGCAGTATTTT. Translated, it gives CASSLQGGEDTQYF.

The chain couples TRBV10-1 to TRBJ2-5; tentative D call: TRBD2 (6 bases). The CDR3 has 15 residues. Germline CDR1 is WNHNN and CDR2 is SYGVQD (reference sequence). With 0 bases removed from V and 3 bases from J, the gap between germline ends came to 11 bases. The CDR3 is CASSESVGGEETQYF. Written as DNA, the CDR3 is TGCGCCAGCAGTGAGTCGGTGGGAGGCGAAGAGACCCAGTACTTC.

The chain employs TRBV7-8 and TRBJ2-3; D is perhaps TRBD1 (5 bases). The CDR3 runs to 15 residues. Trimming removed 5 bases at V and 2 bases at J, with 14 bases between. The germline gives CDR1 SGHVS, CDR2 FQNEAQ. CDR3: CASSLGQGLTDTQYF. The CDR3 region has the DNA TGTGCCAGCAGCCTTGGACAAGGCCTCACAGATACGCAGTATTTT.

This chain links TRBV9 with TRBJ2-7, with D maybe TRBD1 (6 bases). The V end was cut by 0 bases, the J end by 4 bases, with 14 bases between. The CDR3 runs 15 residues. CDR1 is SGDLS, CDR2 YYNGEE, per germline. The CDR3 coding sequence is TGTGCCAGCAGCGTAGGTACAGGGTCTAATTACGAGCAGTACTTC. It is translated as CASSVGTGSNYEQYF.

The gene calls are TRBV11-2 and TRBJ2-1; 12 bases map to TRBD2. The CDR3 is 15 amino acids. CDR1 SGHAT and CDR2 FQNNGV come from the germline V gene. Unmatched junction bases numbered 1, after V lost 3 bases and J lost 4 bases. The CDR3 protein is CASSFGLAGYNEQFF. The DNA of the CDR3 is TGTGCCAGCAGCTTCGGACTAGCGGGGTACAATGAGCAGTTCTTC.

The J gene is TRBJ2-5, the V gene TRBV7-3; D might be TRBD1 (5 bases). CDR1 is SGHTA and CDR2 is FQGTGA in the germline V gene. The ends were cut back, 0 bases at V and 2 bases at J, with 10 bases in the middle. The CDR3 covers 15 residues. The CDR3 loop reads CASSLTGRSQETQYF. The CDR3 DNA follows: TGTGCCAGCAGCTTAACGGGGCGCAGTCAAGAGACCCAGTACTTC.

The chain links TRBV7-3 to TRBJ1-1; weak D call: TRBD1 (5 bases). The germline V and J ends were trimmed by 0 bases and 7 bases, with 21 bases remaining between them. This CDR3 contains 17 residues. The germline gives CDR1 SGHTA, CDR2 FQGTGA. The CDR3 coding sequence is TGTGCCAGCAGCTTAACGGTTAACCGCGAACGGGGGGGTGAAGCTTTCTTT. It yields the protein CASSLTVNRERGGEAFF.

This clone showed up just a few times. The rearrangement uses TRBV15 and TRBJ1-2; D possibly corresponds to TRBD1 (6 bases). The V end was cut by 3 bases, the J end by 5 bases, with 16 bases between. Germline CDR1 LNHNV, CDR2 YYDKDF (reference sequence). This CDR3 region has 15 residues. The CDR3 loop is CATSSAWAGEYGYTF. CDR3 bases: TGTGCCACCAGCAGTGCCTGGGCAGGGGAATATGGCTACACCTTC.

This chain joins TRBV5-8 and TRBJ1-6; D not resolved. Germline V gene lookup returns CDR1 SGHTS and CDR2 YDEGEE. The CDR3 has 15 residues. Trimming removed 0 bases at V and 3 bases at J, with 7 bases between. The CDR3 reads CASSLGPSYNSPLHF. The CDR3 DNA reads TGTGCCAGCAGCTTGGGGCCAAGCTATAATTCACCCCTCCACTTT.

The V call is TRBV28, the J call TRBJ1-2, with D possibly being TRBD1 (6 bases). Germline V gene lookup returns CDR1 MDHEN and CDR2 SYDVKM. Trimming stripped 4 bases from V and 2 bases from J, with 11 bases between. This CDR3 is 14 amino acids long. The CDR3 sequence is CASSSGQANYGYTF. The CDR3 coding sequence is TGTGCCAGCAGTTCGGGACAAGCAAACTATGGCTACACCTTC.

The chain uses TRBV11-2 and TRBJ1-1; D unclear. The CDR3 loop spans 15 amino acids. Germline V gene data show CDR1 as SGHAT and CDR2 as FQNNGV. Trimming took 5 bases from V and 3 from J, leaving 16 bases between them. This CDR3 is CASSLPFRRDTEAFF. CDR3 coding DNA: TGTGCCAGCAGCCTCCCATTTCGGAGGGACACTGAAGCTTTCTTT.

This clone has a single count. Here the CDR3 DNA reads TGTGCCAGCAATACCCGGGACTCCGCGAGGGGAGGCTACACCTTC. This translates into CASNTRDSARGGYTF. This chain connects TRBV2 to TRBJ1-2; possibly TRBD1 for D (5 bases). CDR3 length: 15 amino acids. Germline assignment: CDR1 SNHLY and CDR2 FYNNEI. V was shortened by 7 bases and J by 8 bases, with 23 bases between the two germline ends.

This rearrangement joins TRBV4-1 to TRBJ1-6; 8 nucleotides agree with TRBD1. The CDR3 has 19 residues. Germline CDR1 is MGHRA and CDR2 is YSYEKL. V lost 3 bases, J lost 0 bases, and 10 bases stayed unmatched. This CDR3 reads CASSQSLRDRSSYNSPLHF. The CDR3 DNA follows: TGCGCCAGCAGCCAGTCTCTACGGGACAGGAGCTCCTATAATTCACCCCTCCACTTT.

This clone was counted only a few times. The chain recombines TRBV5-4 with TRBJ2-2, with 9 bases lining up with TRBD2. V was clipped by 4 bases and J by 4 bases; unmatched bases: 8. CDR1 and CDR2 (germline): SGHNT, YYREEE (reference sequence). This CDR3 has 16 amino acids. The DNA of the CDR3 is TGTGCCAGCAGCCTGTCGACTAGCGGACCCACCGGGGAGCTGTTTTTT. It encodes CASSLSTSGPTGELFF.

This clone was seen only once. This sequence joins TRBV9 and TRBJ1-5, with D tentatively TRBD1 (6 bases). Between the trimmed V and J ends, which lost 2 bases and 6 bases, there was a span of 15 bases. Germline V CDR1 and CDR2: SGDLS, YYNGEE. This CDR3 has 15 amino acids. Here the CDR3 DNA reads TGTGCCAGCAGCGTTGGCGGGGGCGCAGGTCAGCCCCAGCATTTT. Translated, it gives CASSVGGGAGQPQHF.

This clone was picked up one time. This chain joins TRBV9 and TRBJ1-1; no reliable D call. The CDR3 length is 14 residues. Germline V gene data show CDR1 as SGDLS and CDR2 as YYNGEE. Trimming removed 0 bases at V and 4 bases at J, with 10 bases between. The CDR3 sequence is CASSVDGVGTEAFF. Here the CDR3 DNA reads TGTGCCAGCAGCGTAGACGGGGTCGGCACTGAAGCTTTCTTT.

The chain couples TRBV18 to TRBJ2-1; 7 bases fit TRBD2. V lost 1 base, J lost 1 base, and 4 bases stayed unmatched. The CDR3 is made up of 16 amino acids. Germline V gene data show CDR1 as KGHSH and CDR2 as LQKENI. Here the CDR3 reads CASSPRAGVSYNEQFF. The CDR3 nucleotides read TGTGCCAGCTCACCACGGGCGGGAGTGTCCTACAATGAGCAGTTCTTC.

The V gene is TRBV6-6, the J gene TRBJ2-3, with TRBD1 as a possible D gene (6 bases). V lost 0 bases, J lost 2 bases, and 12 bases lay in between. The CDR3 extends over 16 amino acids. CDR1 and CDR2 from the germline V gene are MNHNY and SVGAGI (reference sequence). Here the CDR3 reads CASSYSLGQYTDTQYF. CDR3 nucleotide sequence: TGTGCCAGCAGTTACTCCCTTGGACAGTACACAGATACGCAGTATTTT.

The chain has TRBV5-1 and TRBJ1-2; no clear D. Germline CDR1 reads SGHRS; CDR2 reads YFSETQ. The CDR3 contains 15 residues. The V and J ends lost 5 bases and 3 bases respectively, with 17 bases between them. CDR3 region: CASSPDGESYYGYTF. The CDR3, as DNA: TGCGCCAGCAGTCCTGACGGGGAGTCTTACTATGGCTACACCTTC.

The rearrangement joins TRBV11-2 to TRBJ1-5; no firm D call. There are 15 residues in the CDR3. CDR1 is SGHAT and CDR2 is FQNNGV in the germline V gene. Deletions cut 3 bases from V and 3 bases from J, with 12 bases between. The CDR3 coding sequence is TGTGCCAGCAGCTTGGGCGGGGAGTTCAATCAGCCCCAGCATTTT. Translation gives CASSLGGEFNQPQHF.

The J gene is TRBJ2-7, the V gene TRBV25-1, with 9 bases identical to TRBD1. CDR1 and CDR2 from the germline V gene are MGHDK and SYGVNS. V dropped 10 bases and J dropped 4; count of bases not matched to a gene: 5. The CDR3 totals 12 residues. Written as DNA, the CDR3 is TGTGCCACTGGGACAGGGACGTACGAGCAGTACTTC. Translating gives CATGTGTYEQYF.